This record covers a single T cell receptor beta chain. The data are from a study of blood T cell repertoires in COVID-19. Study details: T cells, B-cell-depleted T cells, or PBMCs supplied cDNA or gDNA.

How the authors handled the data: Counts of nucleated cells, estimated from reference gene primer amplification, were obtained. The data were produced by immunoSEQ multiplex PCR, yet TCRdb's version contains in-frame clones alone and is incomplete. V, J and clone size are those of that table, while D and trimming were read from the DNA. The sample consists of hundreds of thousands of clones, roughly 80% of them appearing once. The participants were between roughly 18 and 100 years old and came from some 23 US areas. Clinical history reported by participants formed the basis on which cohorts were assigned. Source material: PBMCs or T cells enriched from blood (not recorded which). This TCR derives from a man younger than 40 with acute COVID-19.

CDR3 loop: CASSSQGNGQPQHF. The DNA of the CDR3 is TGTGCCAGCAGTTCACAGGGGAACGGTCAGCCCCAGCATTTT. The rearrangement links TRBV27 to TRBJ1-5; 7 nucleotides agree with TRBD1. Germline V lookup: CDR1 MNHEY, CDR2 SMNVEV (reference sequence). The V and J ends lost 4 bases and 6 bases, in that order; junction bases with no gene match: 6. The CDR3 sequence is 14 residues long.